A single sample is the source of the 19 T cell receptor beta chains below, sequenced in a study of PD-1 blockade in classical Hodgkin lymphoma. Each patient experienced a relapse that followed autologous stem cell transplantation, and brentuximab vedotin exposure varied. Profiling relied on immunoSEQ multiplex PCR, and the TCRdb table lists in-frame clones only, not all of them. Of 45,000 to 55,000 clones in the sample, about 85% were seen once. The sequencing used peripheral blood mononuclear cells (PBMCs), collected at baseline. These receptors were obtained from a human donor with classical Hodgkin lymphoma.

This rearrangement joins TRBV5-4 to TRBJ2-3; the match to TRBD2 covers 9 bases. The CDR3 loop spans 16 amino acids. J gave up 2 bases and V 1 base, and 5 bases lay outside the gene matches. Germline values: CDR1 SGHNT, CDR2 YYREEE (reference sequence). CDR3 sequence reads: CASSLSSGIHTDTQYF. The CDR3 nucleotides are TGTGCCAGCAGCTTGTCTAGCGGGATCCACACAGATACGCAGTATTTT. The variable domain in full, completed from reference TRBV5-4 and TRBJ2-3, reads ETGVTQSPTHLIKTRGQQVTLRCSSQSGHNTVSWYQQALGQGPQFIFQYYREEENGRGNFPPRFSGLQFPNYSSELNVNALELDDSALYLCASSLSSGIHTDTQYFGPGTRLTVL.

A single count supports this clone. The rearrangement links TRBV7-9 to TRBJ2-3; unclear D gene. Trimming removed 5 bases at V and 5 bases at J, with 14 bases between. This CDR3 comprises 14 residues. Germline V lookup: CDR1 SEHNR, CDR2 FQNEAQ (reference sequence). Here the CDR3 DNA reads TGTGCCAGCAGCCGCCCAGGTAGCTTAGATACGCAGTATTTT. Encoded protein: CASSRPGSLDTQYF.

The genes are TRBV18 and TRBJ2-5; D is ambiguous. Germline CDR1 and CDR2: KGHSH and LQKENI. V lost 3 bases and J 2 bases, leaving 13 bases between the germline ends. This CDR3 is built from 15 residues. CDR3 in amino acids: CASSPFWPQQETQYF. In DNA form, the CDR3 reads TGTGCCAGCTCACCCTTTTGGCCACAACAAGAGACCCAGTACTTC.

CDR3 nucleotide sequence: TGTGCCAGTAGTTTTGGACTAGCGGCCGAGACCCAGTACTTC. It encodes CASSFGLAAETQYF. The chain joins TRBV19 to TRBJ2-5, with 10 positions matching TRBD2. The V gene end was trimmed by 5 bases and the J gene end by 5 bases; junction bases not matched to a gene: 5. Germline lookup yields CDR1 LNHDA and CDR2 SQIVND (reference sequence). CDR3 length: 14 residues.

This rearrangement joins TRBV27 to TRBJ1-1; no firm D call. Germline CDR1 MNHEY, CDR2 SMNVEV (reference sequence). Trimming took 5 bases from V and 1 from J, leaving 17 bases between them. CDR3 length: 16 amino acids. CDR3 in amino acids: CASSTAGIGRNTEAFF. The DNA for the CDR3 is TGTGCCAGCAGTACGGCGGGGATAGGTCGGAACACTGAAGCTTTCTTT.

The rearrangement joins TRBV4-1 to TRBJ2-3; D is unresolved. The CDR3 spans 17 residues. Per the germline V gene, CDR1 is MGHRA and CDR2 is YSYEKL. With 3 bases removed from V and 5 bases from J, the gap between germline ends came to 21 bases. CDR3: CASSQIPRAPRKDTQYF. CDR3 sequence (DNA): TGCGCCAGCAGCCAGATTCCCCGGGCCCCGCGAAAAGATACGCAGTATTTT.

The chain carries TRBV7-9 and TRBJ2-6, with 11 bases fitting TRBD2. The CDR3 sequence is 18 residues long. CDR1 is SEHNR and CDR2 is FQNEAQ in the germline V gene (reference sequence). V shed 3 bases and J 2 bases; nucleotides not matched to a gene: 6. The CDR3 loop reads CASSLGLAVVAGANVLTF. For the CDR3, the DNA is TGTGCCAGCAGCTTGGGACTAGCGGTCGTTGCTGGGGCCAACGTCCTGACTTTC. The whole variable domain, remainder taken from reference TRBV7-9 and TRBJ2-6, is DTGVSQNPRHKITKRGQNVTFRCDPISEHNRLYWYRQTLGQGPEFLTYFQNEAQLEKSRLLSDRFSAERPKGSFSTLEIQRTEQGDSAMYLCASSLGLAVVAGANVLTFGAGSRLTVL.

The CDR3 loop reads CASSLGHAPDNTGELFF. In DNA form, the CDR3 reads TGTGCCAGCAGCTTGGGTCACGCCCCCGACAACACCGGGGAGCTGTTTTTT. This chain links TRBV11-3 with TRBJ2-2, with D hard to call. This CDR3 region has 17 residues. CDR1 SGHNT and CDR2 YENEEA come from the germline V gene. V lost 3 bases and J 2 bases, leaving 16 bases between the germline ends.

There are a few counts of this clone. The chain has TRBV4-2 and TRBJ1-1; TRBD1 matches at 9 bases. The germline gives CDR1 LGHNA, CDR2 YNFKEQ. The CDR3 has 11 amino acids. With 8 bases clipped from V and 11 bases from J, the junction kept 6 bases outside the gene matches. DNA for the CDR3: TGTGCCAGCGGACAGGGGTTAAGCGCTTTCTTT. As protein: CASGQGLSAFF.

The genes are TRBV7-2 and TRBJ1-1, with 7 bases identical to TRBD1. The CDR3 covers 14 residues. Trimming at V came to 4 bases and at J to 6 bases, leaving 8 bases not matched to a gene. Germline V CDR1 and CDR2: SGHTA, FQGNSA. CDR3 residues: CASSSRGLVAEAFF. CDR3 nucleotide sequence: TGTGCCAGCAGCTCTAGGGGGCTCGTTGCTGAAGCTTTCTTT.

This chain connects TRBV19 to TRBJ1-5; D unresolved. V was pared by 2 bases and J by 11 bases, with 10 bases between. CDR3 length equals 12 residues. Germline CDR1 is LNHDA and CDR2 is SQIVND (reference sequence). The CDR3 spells CASSIPGRAQHF. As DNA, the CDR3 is TGTGCCAGTAGTATACCAGGAAGAGCCCAGCATTTT.

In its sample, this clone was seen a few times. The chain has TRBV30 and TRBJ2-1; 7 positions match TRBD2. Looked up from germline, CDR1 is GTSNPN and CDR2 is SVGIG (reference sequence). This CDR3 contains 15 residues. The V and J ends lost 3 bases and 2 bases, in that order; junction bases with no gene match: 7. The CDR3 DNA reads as TGTGCCTGGAGCGGACTAAGCGGGGCCTACAATGAGCAGTTCTTC. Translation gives CAWSGLSGAYNEQFF.

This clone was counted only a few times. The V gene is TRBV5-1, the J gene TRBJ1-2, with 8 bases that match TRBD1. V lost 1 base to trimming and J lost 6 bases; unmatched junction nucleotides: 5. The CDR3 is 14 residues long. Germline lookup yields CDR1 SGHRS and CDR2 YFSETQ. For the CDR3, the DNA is TGCGCCAGCAGCTTGTCAGGACAGGGAGATGGCTACACCTTC. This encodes CASSLSGQGDGYTF.

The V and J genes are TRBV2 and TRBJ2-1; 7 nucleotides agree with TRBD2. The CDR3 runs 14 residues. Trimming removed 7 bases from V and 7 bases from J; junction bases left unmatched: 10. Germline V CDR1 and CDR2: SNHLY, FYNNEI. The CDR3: CASTGLEIQNEQFF. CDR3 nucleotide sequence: TGTGCCAGCACAGGACTAGAGATCCAAAATGAGCAGTTCTTC. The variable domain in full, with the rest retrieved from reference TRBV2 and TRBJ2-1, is EPEVTQTPSHQVTQMGQEVILRCVPISNHLYFYWYRQILGQKVEFLVSFYNNEISEKSEIFDDQFSVERPDGSNFTLKIRSTKLEDSAMYFCASTGLEIQNEQFFGPGTRLTVL.

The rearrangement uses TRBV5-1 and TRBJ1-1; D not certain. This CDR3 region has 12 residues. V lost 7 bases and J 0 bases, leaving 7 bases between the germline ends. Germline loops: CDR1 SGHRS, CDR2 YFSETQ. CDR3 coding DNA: TGCGCCAGCGGTAGCATGAACACTGAAGCTTTCTTT. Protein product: CASGSMNTEAFF.

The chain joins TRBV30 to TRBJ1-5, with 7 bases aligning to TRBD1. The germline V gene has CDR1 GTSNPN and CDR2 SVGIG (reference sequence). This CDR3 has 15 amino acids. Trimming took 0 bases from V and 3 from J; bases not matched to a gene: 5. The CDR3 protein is CAWSVQQGTNQPQHF. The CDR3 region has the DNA TGTGCCTGGAGTGTACAACAGGGGACCAATCAGCCCCAGCATTTT.

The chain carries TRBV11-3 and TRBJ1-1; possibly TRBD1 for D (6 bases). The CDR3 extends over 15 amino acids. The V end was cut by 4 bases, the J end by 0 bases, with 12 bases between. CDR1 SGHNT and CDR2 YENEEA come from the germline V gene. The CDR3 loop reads CASSSGGQLNTEAFF. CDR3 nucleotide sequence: TGTGCCAGCAGCTCGGGGGGGCAACTGAACACTGAAGCTTTCTTT.

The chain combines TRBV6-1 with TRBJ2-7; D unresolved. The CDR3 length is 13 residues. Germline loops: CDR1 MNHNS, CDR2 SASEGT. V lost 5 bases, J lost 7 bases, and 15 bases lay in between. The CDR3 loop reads CASSLLGGREQYF. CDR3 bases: TGTGCCAGCAGTCTGTTGGGTGGTAGAGAGCAGTACTTC.

CDR3 region: CASSYASEQYF. CDR3 sequence (DNA): TGTGCCAGCAGTTACGCGAGTGAGCAGTACTTC. The rearrangement links TRBV6-5 to TRBJ2-7; the D is unclear. Deletions cut 2 bases from V and 7 bases from J, with 6 bases between. CDR1 is MNHEY, CDR2 SVGAGI, per germline. CDR3 length: 11 residues.